Each of the 14 T cell receptor beta chains below was sequenced from the same sample in a study of blood T cell repertoires in COVID-19. Method: immunoSEQ multiplex PCR; TCRdb's copy keeps in-frame clones and lacks some. This sample has about 140,000 clones; about 82% occur once, and the top ten carry roughly 2.9%. The sample comprised peripheral blood. The source is a man aged 50 to 60 with acute or convalescent COVID-19.

The CDR3 protein is CASRRTASYQETQYF. The CDR3 nucleotides are TGTGCCAGCAGACGGACAGCGTCCTACCAAGAGACCCAGTACTTC. The J gene is TRBJ2-5, the V gene TRBV6-5; tentatively, D is TRBD1 (6 bases). Per the germline V gene, CDR1 is MNHEY and CDR2 is SVGAGI. The CDR3 covers 15 residues. V was clipped by 6 bases and J by 0 bases, with 14 bases between them.

The count of this clone is one. The chain is built from TRBV7-2 and TRBJ1-2; 9 bases map to TRBD1. V shed 5 bases, J shed 2 bases, and the junction held 6 bases outside the gene matches. This CDR3 comprises 15 residues. Germline V gives CDR1 SGHTA, CDR2 FQGNSA. Here the CDR3 reads CASSPWTGENYGYTF. DNA for the CDR3: TGTGCCAGCAGCCCTTGGACAGGGGAAAACTATGGCTACACCTTC.

The V call is TRBV11-2, the J call TRBJ1-4; a weak D match, TRBD1 (6 bases). The CDR3 extends over 14 amino acids. V was clipped by 5 bases and J by 8 bases, with 15 bases between them. The germline V gene has CDR1 SGHAT and CDR2 FQNNGV. The CDR3 reads CASSPTGQREKLFF. In DNA, the CDR3 is TGTGCCAGCAGCCCTACAGGGCAACGAGAAAAACTGTTTTTT.

V is TRBV3-1 (or the pseudogene TRBV3-2) and J is TRBJ2-7; 10 nucleotides line up with TRBD2. The germline gives CDR1 LGHDT, CDR2 YNNKEL (reference sequence). The CDR3 loop spans 16 amino acids. J gave up 8 bases and V 0 bases, and 10 bases lay outside the gene matches. The CDR3: CASSQDPLAGESKQYF. CDR3 DNA: TGTGCCAGCAGCCAAGACCCCCTAGCGGGGGAGTCTAAGCAGTACTTC.

This chain joins TRBV6-5 and TRBJ2-7, with D perhaps matching TRBD2 (5 bases). V lost 0 bases and J 1 base, leaving 7 bases between the germline ends. Germline CDR1 is MNHEY and CDR2 is SVGAGI. The length of the CDR3 is 14 residues. CDR3 in DNA: TGTGCCAGCAGTTACTCGAGGGAGTCCTACGAGCAGTACTTC. Translated, it gives CASSYSRESYEQYF.

V gene TRBV2 combines with J gene TRBJ1-5; 8 nucleotides match TRBD1. The CDR3 length is 15 residues. V dropped 5 bases and J dropped 2; count of bases not matched to a gene: 5. Germline V gene sequence: CDR1 SNHLY, CDR2 FYNNEI. The CDR3 bases are TGTGCCAGCAGTCAGGGACAGGTGGGCAATCAGCCCCAGCATTTT. Encoded protein: CASSQGQVGNQPQHF.

This chain uses TRBV9 with TRBJ2-1, with 9 bases lining up with TRBD2. The V gene's germline CDR1 is SGDLS and CDR2 YYNGEE. Trimming removed 0 bases from V and 5 bases from J; junction bases left unmatched: 3. The CDR3 totals 15 residues. This chain's CDR3 is CASSVGSGSNNEQFF. CDR3 coding DNA: TGTGCCAGCAGCGTAGGTAGCGGGAGCAACAATGAGCAGTTCTTC.

CDR3 amino acids: CASSRRVYGYTF. The CDR3, as DNA: TGTGCCAGCAGCCGACGGGTCTATGGCTACACCTTC. V gene TRBV28 combines with J gene TRBJ1-2; no clear D gene. The CDR3 is 12 amino acids. CDR1 is MDHEN, CDR2 SYDVKM, per germline. V was clipped by 6 bases and J by 4 bases, with 9 bases between them.

In its sample, this clone was seen a few times. The chain recombines TRBV30 with TRBJ1-6, with 8 bases fitting TRBD1. Germline loops: CDR1 GTSNPN, CDR2 SVGIG (reference sequence). The J segment lost 10 bases and the V segment lost 4 bases, leaving 9 bases of the junction unmatched. The CDR3 totals 14 residues. This chain's CDR3 is CAWTLPAGGSPLHF. The DNA of the CDR3 is TGTGCCTGGACCCTCCCGGCAGGGGGCTCACCCCTCCACTTT.

This clone was recorded once. The V call is TRBV18, the J call TRBJ1-1, with a weak D call TRBD1 (5 bases). Germline lookup yields CDR1 KGHSH and CDR2 LQKENI. The CDR3 is 14 amino acids. V was trimmed by 0 bases and J by 7 bases, leaving 12 bases between them. The CDR3 here is CASSPPGTRFEAFF. In nucleotides, the CDR3 is TGTGCCAGCTCACCACCAGGGACTCGGTTTGAAGCTTTCTTT.

The V call is TRBV6-4, the J call TRBJ2-3, with D perhaps matching TRBD2 (5 bases). Germline V gene data show CDR1 as MRHNA and CDR2 as SNTAGT. This CDR3 has 15 residues. The V and J ends lost 3 bases and 2 bases respectively, with 12 bases between them. As DNA, the CDR3 is TGTGCCAGCAGTGAGGAGGCGTCCTACACAGATACGCAGTATTTT. Residues: CASSEEASYTDTQYF.

The chain links TRBV5-1 to TRBJ2-5; 9 positions match TRBD2. In germline, CDR1 is SGHRS, CDR2 YFSETQ. J was trimmed by 1 base and V by 0 bases; bases with no gene match: 4. The CDR3 runs to 16 residues. DNA of the CDR3: TGCGCCAGCAGCTTGGGGCCTAGCGGGATCCAAGAGACCCAGTACTTC. The encoded protein is CASSLGPSGIQETQYF.

The chain recombines TRBV2 with TRBJ1-1; no reliable D call. Deletions cut 4 bases from V and 7 bases from J, with 13 bases between. This CDR3 spans 13 amino acids. Germline CDR1 SNHLY, CDR2 FYNNEI. The CDR3 coding sequence is TGTGCCAGCAGTGCACTCGTAGTAAGTGAAGCTTTCTTT. Translation: CASSALVVSEAFF.

The chain carries TRBV25-1 and TRBJ1-1, with D possibly being TRBD1 (5 bases). From germline, CDR1 is MGHDK and CDR2 SYGVNS. V dropped 3 bases and J dropped 11 bases, with 16 bases sitting between them. CDR3 length equals 13 residues. CDR3 DNA: TGTGCCAGCAGTGAGGAGGAGGGGATCCGGGCTTTCTTT. Its translation: CASSEEEGIRAFF.